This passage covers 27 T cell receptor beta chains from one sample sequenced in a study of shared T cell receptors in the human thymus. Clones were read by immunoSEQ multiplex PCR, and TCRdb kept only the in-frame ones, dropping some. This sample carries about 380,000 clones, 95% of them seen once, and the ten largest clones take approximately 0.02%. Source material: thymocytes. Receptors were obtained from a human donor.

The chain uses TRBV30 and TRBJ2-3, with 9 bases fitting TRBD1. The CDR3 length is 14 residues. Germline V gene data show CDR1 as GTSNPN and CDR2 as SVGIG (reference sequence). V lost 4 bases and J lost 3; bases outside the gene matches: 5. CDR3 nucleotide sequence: TGTGCCTGGATCGGGACAGGGCGTACAGATACGCAGTATTTT. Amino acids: CAWIGTGRTDTQYF.

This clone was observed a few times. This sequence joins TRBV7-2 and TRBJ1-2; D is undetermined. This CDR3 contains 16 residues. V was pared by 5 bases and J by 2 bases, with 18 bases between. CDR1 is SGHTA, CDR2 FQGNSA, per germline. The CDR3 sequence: CASSLRYRHINYGYTF. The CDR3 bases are TGTGCCAGCAGCCTACGCTACCGACATATCAACTATGGCTACACCTTC.

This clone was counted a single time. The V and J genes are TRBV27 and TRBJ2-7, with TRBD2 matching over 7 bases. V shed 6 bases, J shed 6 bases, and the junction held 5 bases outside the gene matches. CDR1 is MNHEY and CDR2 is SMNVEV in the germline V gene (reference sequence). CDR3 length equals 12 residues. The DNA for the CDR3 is TGTGCCAGCAGCTACGGGGGGTCCGAGCAGTACTTC. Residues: CASSYGGSEQYF.

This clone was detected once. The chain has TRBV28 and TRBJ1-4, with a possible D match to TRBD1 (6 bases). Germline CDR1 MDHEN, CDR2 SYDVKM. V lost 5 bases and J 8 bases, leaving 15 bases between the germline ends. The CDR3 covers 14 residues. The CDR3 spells CASSHRRGAEKLFF. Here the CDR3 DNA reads TGTGCCAGCAGTCACAGACGGGGGGCGGAAAAACTGTTTTTT.

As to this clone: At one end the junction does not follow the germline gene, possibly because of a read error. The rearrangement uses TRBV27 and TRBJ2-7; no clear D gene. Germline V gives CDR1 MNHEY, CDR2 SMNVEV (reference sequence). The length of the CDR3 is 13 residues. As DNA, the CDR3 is TGTGCCGGCAGTTTACCGAGGTCCTACGAGCAGTACTTC. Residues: CAGSLPRSYEQYF.

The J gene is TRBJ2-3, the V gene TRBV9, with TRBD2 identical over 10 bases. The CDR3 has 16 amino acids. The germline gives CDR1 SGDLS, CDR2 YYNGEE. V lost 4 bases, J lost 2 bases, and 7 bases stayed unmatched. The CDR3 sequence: CASSSGTSETTDTQYF. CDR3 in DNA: TGTGCCAGCAGCTCAGGGACTAGCGAGACCACAGATACGCAGTATTTT.

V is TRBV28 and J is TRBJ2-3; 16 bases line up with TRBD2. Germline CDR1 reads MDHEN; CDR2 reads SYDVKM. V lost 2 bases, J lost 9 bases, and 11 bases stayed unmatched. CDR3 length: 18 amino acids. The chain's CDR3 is CASSLGTSGRAISWTQYF. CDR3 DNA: TGTGCCAGCAGTTTAGGGACTAGCGGGAGGGCCATCTCATGGACGCAGTATTTT.

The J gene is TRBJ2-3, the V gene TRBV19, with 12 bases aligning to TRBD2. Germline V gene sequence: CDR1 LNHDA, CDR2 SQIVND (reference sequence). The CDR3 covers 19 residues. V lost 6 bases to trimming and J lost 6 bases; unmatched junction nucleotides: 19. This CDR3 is CASSQEGRTSGTGGDTQYF. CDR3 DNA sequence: TGTGCCAGTAGCCAAGAAGGAAGGACTAGCGGGACAGGTGGGGATACGCAGTATTTT.

The chain's CDR3 is CTSSQGTQHNSPLHF. As DNA, the CDR3 is TGCACCAGCAGCCAAGGGACACAACATAATTCACCCCTCCACTTT. The V gene is TRBV1, the J gene TRBJ1-6; the DNA was not used to check the table's D call, TRBD1. TRBV1 is a pseudogene locus. The CDR3 contains 15 residues.

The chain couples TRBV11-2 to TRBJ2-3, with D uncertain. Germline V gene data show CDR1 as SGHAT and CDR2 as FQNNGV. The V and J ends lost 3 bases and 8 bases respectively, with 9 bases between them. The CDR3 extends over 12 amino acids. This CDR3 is CASSLVTLTQYF. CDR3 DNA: TGTGCCAGCAGCTTGGTAACCCTTACGCAGTATTTT. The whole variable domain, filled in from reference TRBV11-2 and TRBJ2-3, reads EAGVAQSPRYKIIEKRQSVAFWCNPISGHATLYWYQQILGQGPKLLIQFQNNGVVDDSQLPKDRFSAERLKGVDSTLKIQPAKLEDSAVYLCASSLVTLTQYFGPGTRLTVL.

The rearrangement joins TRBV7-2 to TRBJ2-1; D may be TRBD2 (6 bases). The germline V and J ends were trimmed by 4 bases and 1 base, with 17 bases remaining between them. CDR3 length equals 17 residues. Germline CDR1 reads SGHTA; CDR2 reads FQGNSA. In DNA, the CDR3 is TGTGCCAGCAGCTCCTGGTGGAGGGAGGCTTCCTACAATGAGCAGTTCTTC. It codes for CASSSWWREASYNEQFF.

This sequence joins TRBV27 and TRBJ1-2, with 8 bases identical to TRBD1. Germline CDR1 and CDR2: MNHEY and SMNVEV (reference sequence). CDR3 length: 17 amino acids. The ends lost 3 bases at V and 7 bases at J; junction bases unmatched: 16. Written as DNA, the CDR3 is TGTGCCAGCAGTTTGAACCATAGGACAGGGAGGTGCGCTGGCTACACCTTC. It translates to CASSLNHRTGRCAGYTF.

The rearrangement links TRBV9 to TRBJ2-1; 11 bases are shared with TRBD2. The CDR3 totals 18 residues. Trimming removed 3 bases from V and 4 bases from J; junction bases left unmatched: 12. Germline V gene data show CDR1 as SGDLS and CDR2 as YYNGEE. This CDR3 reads CASSETPSGRFKYNEQFF. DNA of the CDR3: TGTGCCAGCAGCGAAACTCCTAGCGGGAGGTTCAAATACAATGAGCAGTTCTTC.

CDR3 sequence (DNA): TGTGCCAGCAGCCTTGACAGGGGCGGGGATACGCAGTATTTT. Its protein is CASSLDRGGDTQYF. V and J are TRBV11-2 and TRBJ2-3, with 8 bases lining up with TRBD1. The CDR3 consists of 14 residues. Unmatched junction bases numbered 7, after V lost 5 bases and J lost 6 bases. Germline-derived CDR1 and CDR2 are SGHAT and FQNNGV.

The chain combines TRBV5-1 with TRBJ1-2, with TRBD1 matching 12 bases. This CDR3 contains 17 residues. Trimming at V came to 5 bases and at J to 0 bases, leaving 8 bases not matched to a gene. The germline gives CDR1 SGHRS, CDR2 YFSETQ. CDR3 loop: CASSLVGTGGPNYGYTF. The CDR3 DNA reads TGCGCCAGCAGTCTTGTTGGGACAGGGGGCCCTAACTATGGCTACACCTTC.

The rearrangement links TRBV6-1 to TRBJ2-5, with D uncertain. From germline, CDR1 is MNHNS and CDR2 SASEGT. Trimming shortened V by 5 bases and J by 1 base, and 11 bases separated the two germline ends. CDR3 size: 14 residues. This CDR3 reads CASSLGRFQETQYF. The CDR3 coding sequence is TGTGCCAGCAGTCTCGGACGGTTCCAAGAGACCCAGTACTTC.

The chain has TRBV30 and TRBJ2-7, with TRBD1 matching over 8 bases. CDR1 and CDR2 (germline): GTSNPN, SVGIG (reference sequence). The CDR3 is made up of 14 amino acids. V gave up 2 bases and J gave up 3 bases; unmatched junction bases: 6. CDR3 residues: CAWSRDRLIYEQYF. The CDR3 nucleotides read TGTGCCTGGAGTAGGGACAGGCTAATCTACGAGCAGTACTTC.

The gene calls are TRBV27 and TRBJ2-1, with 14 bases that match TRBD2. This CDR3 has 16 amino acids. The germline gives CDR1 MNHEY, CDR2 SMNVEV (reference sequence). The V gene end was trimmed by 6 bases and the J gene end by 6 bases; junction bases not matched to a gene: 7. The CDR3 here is CASRTSGRARSNEQFF. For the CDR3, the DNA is TGTGCCAGCAGGACTAGCGGGAGGGCCCGAAGCAATGAGCAGTTCTTC.

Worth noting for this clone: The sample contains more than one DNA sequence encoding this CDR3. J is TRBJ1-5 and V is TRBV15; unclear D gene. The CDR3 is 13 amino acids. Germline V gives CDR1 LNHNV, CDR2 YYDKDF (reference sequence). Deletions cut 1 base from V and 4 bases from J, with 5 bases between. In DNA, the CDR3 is TGTGCCACCAGCAGAGGAGGAAATCAGCCCCAGCATTTT. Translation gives CATSRGGNQPQHF.

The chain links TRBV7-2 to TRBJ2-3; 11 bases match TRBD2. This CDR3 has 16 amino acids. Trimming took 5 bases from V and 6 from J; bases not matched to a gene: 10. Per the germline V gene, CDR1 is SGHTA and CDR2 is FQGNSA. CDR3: CASSGGTSGPGDTQYF. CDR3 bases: TGTGCCAGCAGCGGAGGGACTAGCGGCCCGGGGGATACGCAGTATTTT.

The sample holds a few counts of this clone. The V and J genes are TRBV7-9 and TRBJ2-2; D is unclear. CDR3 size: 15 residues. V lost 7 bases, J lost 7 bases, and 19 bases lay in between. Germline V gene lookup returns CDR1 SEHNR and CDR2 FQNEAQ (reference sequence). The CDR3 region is CASIPLTTPNGELFF. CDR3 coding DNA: TGTGCCAGCATCCCACTGACGACGCCGAACGGGGAGCTGTTTTTT.

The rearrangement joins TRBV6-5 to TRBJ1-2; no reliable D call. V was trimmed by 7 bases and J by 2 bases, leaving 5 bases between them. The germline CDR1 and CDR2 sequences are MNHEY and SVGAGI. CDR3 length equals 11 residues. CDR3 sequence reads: CASKWNYGYTF. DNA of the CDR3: TGTGCCAGCAAATGGAACTATGGCTACACCTTC.

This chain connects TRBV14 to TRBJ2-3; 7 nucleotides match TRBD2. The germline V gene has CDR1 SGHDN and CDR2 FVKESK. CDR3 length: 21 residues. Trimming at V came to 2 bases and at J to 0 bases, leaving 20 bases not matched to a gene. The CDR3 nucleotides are TGTGCCAGCAGCCAAATGGCTGGTTCGGCTAGCGGTTTATCTAGCACAGATACGCAGTATTTT. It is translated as CASSQMAGSASGLSSTDTQYF.

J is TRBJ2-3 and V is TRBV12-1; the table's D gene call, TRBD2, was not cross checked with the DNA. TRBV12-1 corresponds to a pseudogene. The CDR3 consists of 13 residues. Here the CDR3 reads CASSFPGTDTQYF. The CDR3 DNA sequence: TGTGCCAGCAGCTTTCCCGGCACAGATACGCAGTATTTT.

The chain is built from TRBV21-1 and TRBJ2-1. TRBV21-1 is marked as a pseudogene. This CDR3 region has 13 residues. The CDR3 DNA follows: TGTGCCAGCATAGGGCCTCAATGGGATGAGCAGTTCTTC. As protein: CASIGPQWDEQFF.

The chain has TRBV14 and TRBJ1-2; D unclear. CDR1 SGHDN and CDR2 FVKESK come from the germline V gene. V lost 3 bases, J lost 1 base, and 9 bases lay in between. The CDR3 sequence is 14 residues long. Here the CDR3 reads CASSHITLNYGYTF. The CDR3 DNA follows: TGTGCCAGCAGCCATATCACCCTTAACTATGGCTACACCTTC.

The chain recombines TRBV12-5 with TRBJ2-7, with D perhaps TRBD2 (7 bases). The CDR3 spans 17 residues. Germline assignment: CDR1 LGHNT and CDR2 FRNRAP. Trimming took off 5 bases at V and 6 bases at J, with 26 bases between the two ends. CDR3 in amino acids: CASGPSPRGGGPPEQYF. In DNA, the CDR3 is TGTGCTAGTGGTCCATCCCCTCGAGGGGGAGGGCCGCCCGAGCAGTACTTC.